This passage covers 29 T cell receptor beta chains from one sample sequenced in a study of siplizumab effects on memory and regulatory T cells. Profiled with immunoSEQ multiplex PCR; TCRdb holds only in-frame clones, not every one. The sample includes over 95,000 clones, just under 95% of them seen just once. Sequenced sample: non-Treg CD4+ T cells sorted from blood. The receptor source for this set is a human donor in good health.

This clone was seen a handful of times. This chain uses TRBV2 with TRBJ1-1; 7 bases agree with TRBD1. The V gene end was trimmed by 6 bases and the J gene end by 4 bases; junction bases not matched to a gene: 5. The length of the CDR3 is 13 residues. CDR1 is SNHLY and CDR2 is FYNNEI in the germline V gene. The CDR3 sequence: CASSVNRGTEAFF. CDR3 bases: TGTGCCAGCAGCGTAAACAGGGGCACTGAAGCTTTCTTT. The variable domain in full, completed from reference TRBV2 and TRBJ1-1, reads EPEVTQTPSHQVTQMGQEVILRCVPISNHLYFYWYRQILGQKVEFLVSFYNNEISEKSEIFDDQFSVERPDGSNFTLKIRSTKLEDSAMYFCASSVNRGTEAFFGQGTRLTVV.

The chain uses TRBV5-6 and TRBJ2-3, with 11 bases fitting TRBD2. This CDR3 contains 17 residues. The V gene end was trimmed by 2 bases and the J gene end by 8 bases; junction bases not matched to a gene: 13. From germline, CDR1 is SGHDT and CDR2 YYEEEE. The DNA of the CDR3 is TGTGCCAGCAGCTTTAGTAGTATAGCGGGGGGGCCACTTACGCAGTATTTT. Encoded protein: CASSFSSIAGGPLTQYF.

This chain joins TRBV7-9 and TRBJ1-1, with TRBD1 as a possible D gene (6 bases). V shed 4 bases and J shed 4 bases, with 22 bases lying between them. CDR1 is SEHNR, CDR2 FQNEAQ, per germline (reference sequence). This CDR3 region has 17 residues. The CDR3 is CASSSDAHGGMGTEAFF. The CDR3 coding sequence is TGTGCCAGCAGCTCAGACGCGCACGGGGGCATGGGCACTGAAGCTTTCTTT.

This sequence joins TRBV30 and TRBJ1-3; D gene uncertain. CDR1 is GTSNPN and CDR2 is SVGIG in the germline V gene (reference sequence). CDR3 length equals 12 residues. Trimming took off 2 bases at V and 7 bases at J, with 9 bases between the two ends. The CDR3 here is CAWSFVGNTIYF. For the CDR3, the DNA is TGTGCCTGGAGTTTCGTTGGGAACACCATATATTTT.

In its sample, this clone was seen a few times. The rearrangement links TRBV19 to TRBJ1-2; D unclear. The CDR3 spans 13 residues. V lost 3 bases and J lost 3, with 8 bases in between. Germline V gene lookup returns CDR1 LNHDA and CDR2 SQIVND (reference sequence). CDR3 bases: TGTGCCAGTAGTATCCTCTATGACTATGGCTACACCTTC. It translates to CASSILYDYGYTF.

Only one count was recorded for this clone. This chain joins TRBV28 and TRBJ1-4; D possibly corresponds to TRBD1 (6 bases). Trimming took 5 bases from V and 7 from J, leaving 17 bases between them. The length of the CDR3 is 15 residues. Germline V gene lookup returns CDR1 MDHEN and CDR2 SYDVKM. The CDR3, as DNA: TGTGCCAGCAGTCCCCTCCTGGGGGCGTTTGAAAAACTGTTTTTT. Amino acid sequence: CASSPLLGAFEKLFF.

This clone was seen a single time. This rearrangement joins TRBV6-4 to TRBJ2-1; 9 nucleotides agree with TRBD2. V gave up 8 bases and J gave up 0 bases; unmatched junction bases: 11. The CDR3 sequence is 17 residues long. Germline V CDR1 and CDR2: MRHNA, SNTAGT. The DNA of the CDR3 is TGTGCCAGCGGGGGGCTAGCGGGGCGATCCTCCTACAATGAGCAGTTCTTC. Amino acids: CASGGLAGRSSYNEQFF.

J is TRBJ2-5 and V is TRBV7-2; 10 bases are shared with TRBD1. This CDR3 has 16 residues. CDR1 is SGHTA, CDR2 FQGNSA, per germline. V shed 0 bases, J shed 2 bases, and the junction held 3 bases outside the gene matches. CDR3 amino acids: CASSLAGTGVQETQYF. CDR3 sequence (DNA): TGTGCCAGCAGCTTAGCCGGGACAGGGGTTCAAGAGACCCAGTACTTC.

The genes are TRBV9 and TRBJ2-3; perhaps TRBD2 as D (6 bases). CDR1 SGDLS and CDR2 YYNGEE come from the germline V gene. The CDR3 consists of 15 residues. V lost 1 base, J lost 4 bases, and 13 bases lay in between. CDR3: CASSVLERAPDTQYF. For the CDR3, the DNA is TGTGCCAGCAGCGTATTGGAGCGGGCCCCAGATACGCAGTATTTT.

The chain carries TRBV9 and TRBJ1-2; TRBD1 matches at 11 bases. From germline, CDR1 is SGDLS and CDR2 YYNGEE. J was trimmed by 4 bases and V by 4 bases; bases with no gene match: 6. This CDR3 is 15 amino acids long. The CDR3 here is CASSIRTGGIYGYTF. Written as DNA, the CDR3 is TGTGCCAGCAGCATCCGGACAGGGGGCATCTATGGCTACACCTTC.

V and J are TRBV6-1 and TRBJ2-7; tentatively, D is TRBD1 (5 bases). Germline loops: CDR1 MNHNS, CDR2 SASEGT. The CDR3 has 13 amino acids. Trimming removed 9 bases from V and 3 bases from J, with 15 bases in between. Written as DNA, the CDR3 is TGTGCCAGTGTGACAGCTAAAGTCTACGAGCAGTACTTC. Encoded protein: CASVTAKVYEQYF.

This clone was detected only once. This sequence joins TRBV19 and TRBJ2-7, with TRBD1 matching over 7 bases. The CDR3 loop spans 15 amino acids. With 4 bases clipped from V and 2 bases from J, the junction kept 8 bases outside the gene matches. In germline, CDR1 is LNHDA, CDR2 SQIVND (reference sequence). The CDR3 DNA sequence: TGTGCCAGTAGTACATCCGGGACAGAAGCCTACGAGCAGTACTTC. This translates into CASSTSGTEAYEQYF.

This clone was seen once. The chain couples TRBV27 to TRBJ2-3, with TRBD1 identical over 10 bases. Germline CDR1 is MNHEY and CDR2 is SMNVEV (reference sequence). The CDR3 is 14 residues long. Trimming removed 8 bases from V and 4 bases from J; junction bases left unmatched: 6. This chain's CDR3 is CASRDRGSADTQYF. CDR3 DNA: TGTGCCAGCCGGGACAGGGGTTCTGCAGATACGCAGTATTTT.

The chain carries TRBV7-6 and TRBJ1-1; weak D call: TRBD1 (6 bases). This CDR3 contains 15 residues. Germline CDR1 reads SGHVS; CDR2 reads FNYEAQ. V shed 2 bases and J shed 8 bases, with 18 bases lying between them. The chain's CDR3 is CASSLFPGGKEEAFF. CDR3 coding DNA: TGTGCCAGCAGCTTATTCCCTGGGGGCAAGGAGGAAGCTTTCTTT.

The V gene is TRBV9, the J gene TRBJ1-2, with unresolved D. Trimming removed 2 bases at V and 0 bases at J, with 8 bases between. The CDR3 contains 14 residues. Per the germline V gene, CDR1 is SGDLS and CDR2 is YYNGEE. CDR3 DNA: TGTGCCAGCAGCGTGGATCGCTCTAACTATGGCTACACCTTC. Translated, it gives CASSVDRSNYGYTF.

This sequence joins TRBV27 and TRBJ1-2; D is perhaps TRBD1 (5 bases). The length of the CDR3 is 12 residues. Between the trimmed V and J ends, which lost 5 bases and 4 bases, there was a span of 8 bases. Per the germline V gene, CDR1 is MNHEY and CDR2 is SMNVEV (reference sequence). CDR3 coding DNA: TGTGCCAGCAGTCCGGGACCCTATGGCTACACCTTC. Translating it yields CASSPGPYGYTF.

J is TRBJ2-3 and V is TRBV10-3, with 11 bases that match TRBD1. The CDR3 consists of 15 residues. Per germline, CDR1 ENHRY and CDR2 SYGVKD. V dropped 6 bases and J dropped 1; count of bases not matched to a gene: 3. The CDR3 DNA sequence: TGTGCCATCAGCCCGGGACAGGGGGGCACAGATACGCAGTATTTT. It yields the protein CAISPGQGGTDTQYF.

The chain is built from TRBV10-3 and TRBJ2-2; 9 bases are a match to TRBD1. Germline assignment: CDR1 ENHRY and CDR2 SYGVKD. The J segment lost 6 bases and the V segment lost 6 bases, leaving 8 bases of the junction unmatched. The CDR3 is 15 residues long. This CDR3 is CAIRPGQGKSGELFF. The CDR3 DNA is TGTGCCATCAGACCGGGACAGGGAAAATCCGGGGAGCTGTTTTTT.

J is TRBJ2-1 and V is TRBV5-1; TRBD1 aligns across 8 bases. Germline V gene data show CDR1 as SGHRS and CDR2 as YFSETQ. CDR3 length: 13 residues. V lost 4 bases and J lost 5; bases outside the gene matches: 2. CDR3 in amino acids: CASSTTGDNEQFF. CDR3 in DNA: TGCGCCAGCAGCACGACAGGGGACAATGAGCAGTTCTTC.

The CDR3 DNA reads as TGTGCCAGCAGTTATGACAGGCAGGACTATGGCTACACCTTC. Protein product: CASSYDRQDYGYTF. The genes are TRBV7-2 and TRBJ1-2; weak D call: TRBD1 (6 bases). In germline, CDR1 is SGHTA, CDR2 FQGNSA. The CDR3 length is 14 residues. V was shortened by 6 bases and J by 3 bases, with 14 bases between the two germline ends.

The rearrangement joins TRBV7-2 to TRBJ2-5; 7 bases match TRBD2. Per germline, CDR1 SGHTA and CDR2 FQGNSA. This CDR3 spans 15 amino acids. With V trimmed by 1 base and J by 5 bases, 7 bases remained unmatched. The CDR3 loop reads CASSLVVTSPETQYF. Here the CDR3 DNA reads TGTGCCAGCAGCTTAGTTGTGACTAGCCCCGAGACCCAGTACTTC.

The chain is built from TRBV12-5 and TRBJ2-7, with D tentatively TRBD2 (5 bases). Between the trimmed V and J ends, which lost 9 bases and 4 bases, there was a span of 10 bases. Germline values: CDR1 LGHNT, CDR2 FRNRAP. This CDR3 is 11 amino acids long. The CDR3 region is CASGDLYEQYF. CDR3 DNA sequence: TGTGCTAGCGGGGATCTTTACGAGCAGTACTTC.

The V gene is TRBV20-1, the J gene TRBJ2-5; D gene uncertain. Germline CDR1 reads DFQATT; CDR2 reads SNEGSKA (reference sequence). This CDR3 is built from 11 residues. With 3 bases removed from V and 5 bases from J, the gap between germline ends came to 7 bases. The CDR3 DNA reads TGCAGTGCTAGGCCGGACGAGACCCAGTACTTC. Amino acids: CSARPDETQYF.

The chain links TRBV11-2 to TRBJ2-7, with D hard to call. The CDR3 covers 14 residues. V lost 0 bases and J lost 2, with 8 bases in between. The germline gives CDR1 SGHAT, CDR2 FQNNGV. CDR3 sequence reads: CASSLDGGAYEQYF. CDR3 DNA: TGTGCCAGCAGCTTAGACGGCGGAGCCTACGAGCAGTACTTC.

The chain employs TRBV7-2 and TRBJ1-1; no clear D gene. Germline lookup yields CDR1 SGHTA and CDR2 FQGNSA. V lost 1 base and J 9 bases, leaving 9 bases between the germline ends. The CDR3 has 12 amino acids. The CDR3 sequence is CASSLDSWKAFF. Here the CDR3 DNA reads TGTGCCAGCAGCTTAGACAGTTGGAAAGCTTTCTTT.

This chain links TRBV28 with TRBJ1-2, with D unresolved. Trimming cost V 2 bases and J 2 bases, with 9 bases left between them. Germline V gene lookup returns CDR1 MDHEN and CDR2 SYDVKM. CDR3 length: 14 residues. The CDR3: CASSLIQQNYGYTF. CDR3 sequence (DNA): TGTGCCAGCAGTTTAATACAACAGAACTATGGCTACACCTTC.

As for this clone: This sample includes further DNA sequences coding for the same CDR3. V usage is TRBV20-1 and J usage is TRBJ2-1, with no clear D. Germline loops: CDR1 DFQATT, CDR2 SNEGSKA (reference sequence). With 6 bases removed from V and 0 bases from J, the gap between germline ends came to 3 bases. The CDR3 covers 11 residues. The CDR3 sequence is CSASSYNEQFF. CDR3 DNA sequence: TGCAGTGCGTCCTCCTACAATGAGCAGTTCTTC.

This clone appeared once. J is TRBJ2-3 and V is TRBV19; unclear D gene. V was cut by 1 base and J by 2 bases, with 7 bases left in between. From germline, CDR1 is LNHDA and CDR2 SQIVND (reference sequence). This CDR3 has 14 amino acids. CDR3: CASSIVGNTDTQYF. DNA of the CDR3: TGTGCCAGTAGTATAGTGGGGAACACAGATACGCAGTATTTT.

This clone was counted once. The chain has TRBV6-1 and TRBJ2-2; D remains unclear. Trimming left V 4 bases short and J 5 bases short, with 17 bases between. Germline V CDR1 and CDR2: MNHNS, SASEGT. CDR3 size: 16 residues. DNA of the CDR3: TGTGCCAGCAGTGGGTCAGGTTCGGCTTTAACCGGGGAGCTGTTTTTT. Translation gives CASSGSGSALTGELFF.